This T cell receptor beta chain is drawn from a study of cytomegalovirus exposure and HLA in healthy donors. General study points: As was reported, the HLA-A and HLA-B alleles of most subjects were accurately predicted from TCR beta sequences. Later on, an analysis found that several of the most significant clusters appeared to be linked to common viral pathogens, which included parvovirus B19.

The CDR3 has 14 residues. Between the trimmed V and J ends, which lost 3 bases and 0 bases, there was a span of 8 bases. Germline CDR1 and CDR2: SGHTA and FQGTGA. Healthy bone marrow donors made up the donor group. As concerns this clone: The antigen is undetermined.

PCR employed 60 Vbeta and 13 Jbeta primers. Data came from immunoSEQ multiplex PCR; TCRdb stores just in-frame clones and leaves some out. This sample has roughly 140,000 clones; approximately 80% occur once, and the top ten carry about 4.4%. This rearrangement joins TRBV7-3 to TRBJ1-1; tentatively, D is TRBD1 (6 bases). Specimen: PBMCs. The source of this sequence is a man in his forties or fifties in good health and CMV-seronegative. The CDR3 region is CASSLDSMNTEAFF. In nucleotides, the CDR3 is TGTGCCAGCAGCTTGGACAGTATGAACACTGAAGCTTTCTTT.